The 25 T cell receptor beta chains below were found in one sample sequenced in a study of beta chain features in type 1 diabetes. Antigen specificity for these receptors is unknown. Study-level findings and limits: Type 1 diabetes patients had TCRB CDR3s that were shorter (moderately but significantly so) in all four CD4+ subsets.

Isolated RNA was reverse transcribed in full, so expressed TCRB transcripts were sequenced. Using immunoSEQ multiplex PCR, the repertoire was profiled, and TCRdb retains in-frame clones only, with some absent. The sample yields about 53,000 clones, roughly 63% seen once. The sequencing input was stem cell memory CD4+ T cells from blood. The receptors originated from a woman in her twenties or thirties with type 1 diabetes.

This clone was counted a few times. The gene calls are TRBV19 and TRBJ1-2, with 7 bases fitting TRBD1. The CDR3 spans 13 residues. With 5 bases clipped from V and 4 bases from J, the junction kept 4 bases outside the gene matches. Per the germline V gene, CDR1 is LNHDA and CDR2 is SQIVND (reference sequence). The DNA of the CDR3 is TGTGCCAGTAGTCTCCGGGACAGCTATGGCTACACCTTC. Encoded protein: CASSLRDSYGYTF.

On this clone: The same CDR3 arises from other DNA sequences in this sample as well. V gene TRBV5-6 combines with J gene TRBJ1-4, with no clear D. The CDR3 loop spans 11 amino acids. Germline V gene sequence: CDR1 SGHDT, CDR2 YYEEEE. The V end was cut by 3 bases, the J end by 8 bases, with 5 bases between. The CDR3 here is CASSSGEKLFF. The CDR3 nucleotides read TGTGCCAGCAGCTCGGGAGAAAAACTGTTTTTT.

J is TRBJ1-4 and V is TRBV18, with 7 bases fitting TRBD1. CDR1 and CDR2 from the germline V gene are KGHSH and LQKENI. With 4 bases clipped from V and 0 bases from J, the junction kept 5 bases outside the gene matches. CDR3 size: 16 residues. The CDR3 loop reads CASSRGTVATNEKLFF. The DNA of the CDR3 is TGTGCCAGCTCACGGGGGACAGTTGCAACTAATGAAAAACTGTTTTTT.

This chain uses TRBV7-9 with TRBJ2-3; 8 bases map to TRBD1. From germline, CDR1 is SEHNR and CDR2 FQNEAQ (reference sequence). J lost 5 bases, V lost 2 bases, and 3 bases had no gene match. The CDR3 sequence is 14 residues long. CDR3 protein: CASSLQGAVDTQYF. The CDR3 region has the DNA TGTGCCAGCAGCTTACAGGGGGCAGTAGATACGCAGTATTTT.

This chain links TRBV2 with TRBJ2-6; the match to TRBD1 covers 10 bases. V lost 3 bases, J lost 2 bases, and 7 bases stayed unmatched. The germline V gene has CDR1 SNHLY and CDR2 FYNNEI. The CDR3 length is 18 residues. In nucleotides, the CDR3 is TGTGCCAGCAGTGAGGGGGGACAGGGGTTTCCTGGGGCCAACGTCCTGACTTTC. Encoded protein: CASSEGGQGFPGANVLTF.

The chain recombines TRBV19 with TRBJ1-2; D is unclear. Trimming stripped 5 bases from V and 5 bases from J, with 12 bases between. The germline V gene has CDR1 LNHDA and CDR2 SQIVND (reference sequence). There are 13 residues in the CDR3. The CDR3 is CASSAPEAYGYTF. In DNA form, the CDR3 reads TGTGCCAGTAGTGCACCGGAGGCTTATGGCTACACCTTC. Full variable domain (remainder filled in from reference TRBV19 and TRBJ1-2): DGGITQSPKYLFRKEGQNVTLSCEQNLNHDAMYWYRQDPGQGLRLIYYSQIVNDFQKGDIAEGYSVSREKKESFPLTVTSAQKNPTAFYLCASSAPEAYGYTFGSGTRLTVV.

The chain has TRBV5-1 and TRBJ2-1; D call uncertain. Germline V gene lookup returns CDR1 SGHRS and CDR2 YFSETQ. This CDR3 region has 13 residues. V lost 1 base and J lost 4, with 6 bases in between. This CDR3 is CASSLLQYNEQFF. Written as DNA, the CDR3 is TGCGCCAGCAGCTTGTTACAGTACAATGAGCAGTTCTTC.

This clone was observed a handful of times. The J gene is TRBJ2-1, the V gene TRBV7-9; 10 nucleotides align to TRBD2. The J segment lost 2 bases and the V segment lost 5 bases, leaving 3 bases of the junction unmatched. Germline CDR1 reads SEHNR; CDR2 reads FQNEAQ (reference sequence). The CDR3 is 15 amino acids. CDR3 amino acids: CASSPLAGAYNEQFF. CDR3 bases: TGTGCCAGCAGCCCCCTAGCGGGAGCCTACAATGAGCAGTTCTTC.

This chain uses TRBV30 with TRBJ2-3; TRBD2 might be the D (6 bases). V gave up 2 bases and J gave up 4 bases, with 10 bases separating them. This CDR3 is built from 13 residues. The germline gives CDR1 GTSNPN, CDR2 SVGIG (reference sequence). CDR3 sequence reads: CAWSFPGADTQYF. CDR3 DNA: TGTGCCTGGAGTTTTCCGGGGGCAGATACGCAGTATTTT.

V usage is TRBV4-1 and J usage is TRBJ1-5; 8 bases are a match to TRBD1. Trimming at V came to 6 bases and at J to 7 bases, leaving 11 bases not matched to a gene. Germline V gene lookup returns CDR1 MGHRA and CDR2 YSYEKL. This CDR3 contains 15 residues. In DNA form, the CDR3 reads TGCGCCAGCAGATCATGGACAGGGACGGGGCAGCCCCAGCATTTT. Protein product: CASRSWTGTGQPQHF.

The chain carries TRBV28 and TRBJ2-7, with 12 bases identical to TRBD1. Losses at the gene ends were 4 bases for V and 7 bases for J; bases not matched to a gene: 11. The CDR3 length is 16 residues. Germline V CDR1 and CDR2: MDHEN, SYDVKM. In DNA, the CDR3 is TGTGCCAGCAGTTGGGGGGACAGGGGGCTTATAGGGGAGCAGTACTTC. Protein sequence: CASSWGDRGLIGEQYF.

The chain carries TRBV19 and TRBJ2-5; 7 bases map to TRBD1. The CDR3 is made up of 13 amino acids. Trimming removed 6 bases from V and 4 bases from J; junction bases left unmatched: 5. Germline assignment: CDR1 LNHDA and CDR2 SQIVND (reference sequence). CDR3 bases: TGTGCCAGTAGCCCCACAGGGGCAGAGACCCAGTACTTC. Protein: CASSPTGAETQYF.

As to this clone: Relative to the germline gene, one junction end is altered; a read error may explain this. The gene calls are TRBV25-1 and TRBJ2-7; weak D call: TRBD2 (6 bases). The CDR3 has 15 amino acids. CDR1 is MGHDK and CDR2 is SYGVNS in the germline V gene. CDR3: CASSEPALAESPPCF. Written as DNA, the CDR3 is TGTGCCAGCAGTGAGCCTGCCTTAGCGGAATCTCCCCCGTGCTTC.

The chain has TRBV7-2 and TRBJ2-7; 7 bases agree with TRBD1. The CDR3 contains 15 residues. Germline V gene data show CDR1 as SGHTA and CDR2 as FQGNSA. J was trimmed by 4 bases and V by 4 bases; bases with no gene match: 10. Here the CDR3 reads CASSYDRARTYEQYF. The CDR3 bases are TGTGCCAGCAGCTACGACAGGGCTCGGACTTACGAGCAGTACTTC.

This sequence joins TRBV6-5 and TRBJ1-2; possibly TRBD1 for D (5 bases). In germline, CDR1 is MNHEY, CDR2 SVGAGI. The V end was cut by 2 bases, the J end by 1 base, with 5 bases between. The CDR3 extends over 13 amino acids. CDR3 in amino acids: CASSYDSNYGYTF. The DNA of the CDR3 is TGTGCCAGCAGTTACGACAGTAACTATGGCTACACCTTC.

J is TRBJ1-2 and V is TRBV12-5, with TRBD1 matching 9 bases. CDR3 length: 13 residues. Germline assignment: CDR1 LGHNT and CDR2 FRNRAP. With 4 bases clipped from V and 3 bases from J, the junction kept 0 bases outside the gene matches. For the CDR3, the DNA is TGTGCTAGTGGTTGGACAGGGGACTATGGCTACACCTTC. This codes for CASGWTGDYGYTF.

The chain is built from TRBV28 and TRBJ2-1, with 13 bases aligning to TRBD2. CDR3 size: 15 residues. Unmatched junction bases numbered 3, after V lost 5 bases and J lost 5 bases. Germline V gives CDR1 MDHEN, CDR2 SYDVKM. CDR3 residues: CASSHGLAGDNEQFF. CDR3 nucleotide sequence: TGTGCCAGCAGTCATGGACTAGCGGGAGACAATGAGCAGTTCTTC.

The genes are TRBV5-1 and TRBJ2-2; 10 bases are a match to TRBD1. V shed 0 bases and J 5 bases; nucleotides not matched to a gene: 4. Per germline, CDR1 SGHRS and CDR2 YFSETQ. The CDR3 extends over 16 amino acids. The CDR3 region is CASSLGQGAGTGELFF. In DNA form, the CDR3 reads TGCGCCAGCAGCTTGGGACAGGGGGCTGGTACCGGGGAGCTGTTTTTT.

The genes are TRBV27 and TRBJ1-5, with a weak D call TRBD1 (6 bases). Germline assignment: CDR1 MNHEY and CDR2 SMNVEV (reference sequence). Trimming removed 6 bases from V and 5 bases from J, with 17 bases in between. The CDR3 extends over 15 amino acids. The CDR3 bases are TGTGCCAGCAGGTCACCGGGGGGGCGAGATCAGCCCCAGCATTTT. As protein: CASRSPGGRDQPQHF.

This chain links TRBV7-2 with TRBJ2-1; the match to TRBD2 covers 8 bases. V lost 5 bases and J lost 8; bases outside the gene matches: 11. The CDR3 is made up of 15 amino acids. Per the germline V gene, CDR1 is SGHTA and CDR2 is FQGNSA. In nucleotides, the CDR3 is TGTGCCAGCAGCGGCGCCGGGACTAGTTCGCATGAGCAGTTCTTC. Translation: CASSGAGTSSHEQFF.

V and J are TRBV6-5 and TRBJ2-3; D may be TRBD1 (5 bases). CDR3 length: 13 amino acids. Trimming shortened V by 6 bases and J by 1 base, and 8 bases separated the two germline ends. In germline, CDR1 is MNHEY, CDR2 SVGAGI. In nucleotides, the CDR3 is TGTGCCAGCAGCAAAGGGGGCACAGATACGCAGTATTTT. The encoded protein is CASSKGGTDTQYF.

The genes are TRBV7-9 and TRBJ1-1; TRBD1 matches at 7 bases. The CDR3 is 14 residues long. V was clipped by 7 bases and J by 4 bases; unmatched bases: 9. Germline loops: CDR1 SEHNR, CDR2 FQNEAQ (reference sequence). CDR3 sequence reads: CASTPQGVSTEAFF. DNA for the CDR3: TGTGCCAGCACCCCCCAGGGGGTGAGCACTGAAGCTTTCTTT.

The chain carries TRBV7-2 and TRBJ1-6; TRBD1 agrees at 9 bases. This CDR3 is built from 15 residues. The V and J ends lost 5 bases and 8 bases, in that order; junction bases with no gene match: 7. Germline-derived CDR1 and CDR2 are SGHTA and FQGNSA. The CDR3 loop reads CASSPLTGGYSPLHF. As DNA, the CDR3 is TGTGCCAGCAGCCCCTTGACAGGGGGATATTCACCCCTCCACTTT.

This clone was observed a handful of times. The genes are TRBV7-3 and TRBJ2-1, with D perhaps matching TRBD2 (6 bases). Trimming took 1 base from V and 9 from J, leaving 16 bases between them. The V gene's germline CDR1 is SGHTA and CDR2 FQGTGA. The length of the CDR3 is 15 residues. Here the CDR3 reads CASSLSLGRSGEQFF. The CDR3 DNA sequence: TGTGCCAGCAGCTTAAGTCTCGGGAGAAGTGGTGAGCAGTTCTTC.

The genes are TRBV20-1 and TRBJ1-2, with unresolved D. The CDR3 totals 10 residues. CDR1 and CDR2 (germline): DFQATT, SNEGSKA (reference sequence). CDR3 in DNA: TGCCGGGTGAAGAACTATGGCTACACCTTC. It specifies CRVKNYGYTF.